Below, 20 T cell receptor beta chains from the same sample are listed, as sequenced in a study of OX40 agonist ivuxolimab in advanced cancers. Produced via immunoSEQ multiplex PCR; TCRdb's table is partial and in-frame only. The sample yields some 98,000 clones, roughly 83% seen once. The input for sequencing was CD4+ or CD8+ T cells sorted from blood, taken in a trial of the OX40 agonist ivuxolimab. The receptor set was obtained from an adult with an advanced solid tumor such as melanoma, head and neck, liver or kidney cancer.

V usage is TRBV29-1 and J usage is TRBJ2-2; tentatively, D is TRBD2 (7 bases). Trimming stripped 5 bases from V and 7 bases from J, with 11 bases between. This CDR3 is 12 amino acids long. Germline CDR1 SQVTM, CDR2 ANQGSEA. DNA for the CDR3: TGCAGCGTTTCGGGGGGCGGCGGGGAGCTGTTTTTT. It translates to CSVSGGGGELFF.

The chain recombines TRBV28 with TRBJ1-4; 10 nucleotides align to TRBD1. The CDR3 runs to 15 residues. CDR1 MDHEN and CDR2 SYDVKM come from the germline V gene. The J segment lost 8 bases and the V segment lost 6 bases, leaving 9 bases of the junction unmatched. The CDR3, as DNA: TGTGCCAGCAGCCGCGGGACAGGGGCGCGGGAAAAACTGTTTTTT. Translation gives CASSRGTGAREKLFF.

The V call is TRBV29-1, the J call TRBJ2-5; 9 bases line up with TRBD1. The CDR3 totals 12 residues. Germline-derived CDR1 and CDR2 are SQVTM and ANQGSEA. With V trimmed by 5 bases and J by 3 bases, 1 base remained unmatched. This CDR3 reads CSVRQGEETQYF. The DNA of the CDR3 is TGCAGCGTTAGACAGGGGGAAGAGACCCAGTACTTC.

CDR3 in amino acids: CASSISDSSYEQYF. CDR3 DNA sequence: TGTGCCAGTAGTATTTCCGACAGTTCCTACGAGCAGTACTTC. J is TRBJ2-7 and V is TRBV19; possible D gene TRBD1, 5 bases. Germline V CDR1 and CDR2: LNHDA, SQIVND (reference sequence). The length of the CDR3 is 14 residues. With 3 bases removed from V and 1 base from J, the gap between germline ends came to 10 bases.

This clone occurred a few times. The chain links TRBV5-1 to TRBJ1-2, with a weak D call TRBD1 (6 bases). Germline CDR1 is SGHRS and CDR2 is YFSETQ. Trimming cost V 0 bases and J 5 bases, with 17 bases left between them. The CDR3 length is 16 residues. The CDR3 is CASSLAISGRGYGYTF. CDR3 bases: TGCGCCAGCAGCTTGGCCATAAGCGGGAGGGGGTATGGCTACACCTTC.

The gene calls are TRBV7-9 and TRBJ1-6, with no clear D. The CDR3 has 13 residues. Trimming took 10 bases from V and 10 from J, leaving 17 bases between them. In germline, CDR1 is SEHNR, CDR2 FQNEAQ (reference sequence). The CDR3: CATVKVGDSPLHF. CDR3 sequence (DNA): TGTGCCACCGTAAAGGTTGGAGACTCACCCCTCCACTTT.

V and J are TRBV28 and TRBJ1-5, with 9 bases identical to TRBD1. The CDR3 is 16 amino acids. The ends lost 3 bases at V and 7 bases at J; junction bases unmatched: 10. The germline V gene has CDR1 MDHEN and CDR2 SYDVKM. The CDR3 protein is CASSLETGTGYQPQHF. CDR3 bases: TGTGCCAGCAGTTTGGAAACCGGGACAGGGTACCAGCCCCAGCATTTT. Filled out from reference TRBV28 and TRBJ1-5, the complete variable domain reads DVKVTQSSRYLVKRTGEKVFLECVQDMDHENMFWYRQDPGLGLRLIYFSYDVKMKEKGDIPEGYSVSREKKERFSLILESASTNQTSMYLCASSLETGTGYQPQHFGDGTRLSIL.

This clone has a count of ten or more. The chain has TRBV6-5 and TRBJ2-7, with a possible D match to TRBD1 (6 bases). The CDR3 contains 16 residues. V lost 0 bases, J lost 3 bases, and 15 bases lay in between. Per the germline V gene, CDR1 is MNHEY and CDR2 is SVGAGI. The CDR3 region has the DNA TGTGCCAGCAGTTACTCCCCTAGGGGGTTACACTACGAGCAGTACTTC. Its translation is CASSYSPRGLHYEQYF.

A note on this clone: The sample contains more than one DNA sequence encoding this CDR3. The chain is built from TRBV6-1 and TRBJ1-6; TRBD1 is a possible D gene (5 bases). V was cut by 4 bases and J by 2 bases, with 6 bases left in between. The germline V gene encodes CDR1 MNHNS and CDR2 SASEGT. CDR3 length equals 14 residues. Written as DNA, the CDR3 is TGTGCCAGCAGTGCAGGGCCCTATAATTCACCCCTCCACTTT. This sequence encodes CASSAGPYNSPLHF.

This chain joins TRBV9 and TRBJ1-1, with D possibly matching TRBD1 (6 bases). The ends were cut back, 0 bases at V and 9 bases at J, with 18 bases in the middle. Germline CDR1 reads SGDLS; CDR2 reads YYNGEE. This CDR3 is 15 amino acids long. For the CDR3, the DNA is TGTGCCAGCAGCGTAGGCAACAGGGCCGTGGGGAAAGCTTTCTTT. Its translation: CASSVGNRAVGKAFF. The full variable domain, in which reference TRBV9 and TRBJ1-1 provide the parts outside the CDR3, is DSGVTQTPKHLITATGQRVTLRCSPRSGDLSVYWYQQSLDQGLQFLIQYYNGEERAKGNILERFSAQQFPDLHSELNLSSLELGDSALYFCASSVGNRAVGKAFFGQGTRLTVV.

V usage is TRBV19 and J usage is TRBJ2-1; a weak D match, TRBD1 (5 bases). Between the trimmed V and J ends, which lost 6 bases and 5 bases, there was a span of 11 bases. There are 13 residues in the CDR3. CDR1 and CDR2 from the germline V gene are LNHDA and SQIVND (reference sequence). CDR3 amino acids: CASRTGPHNEQFF. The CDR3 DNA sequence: TGTGCCAGTAGAACAGGACCCCACAATGAGCAGTTCTTC.

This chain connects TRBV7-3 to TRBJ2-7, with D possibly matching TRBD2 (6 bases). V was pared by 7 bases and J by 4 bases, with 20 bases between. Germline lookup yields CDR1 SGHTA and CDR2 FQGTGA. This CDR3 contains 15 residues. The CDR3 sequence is CASTKQETSRYEQYF. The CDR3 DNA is TGTGCCAGCACCAAACAGGAAACTAGCCGATACGAGCAGTACTTC.

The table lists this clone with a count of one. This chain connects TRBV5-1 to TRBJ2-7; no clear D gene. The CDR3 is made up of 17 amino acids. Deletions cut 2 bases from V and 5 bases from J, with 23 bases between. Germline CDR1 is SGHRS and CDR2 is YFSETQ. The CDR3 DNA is TGCGCCAGCAGCTTTCCTTCCCACCGCAGCCGTCCCAACGAGCAGTACTTC. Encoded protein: CASSFPSHRSRPNEQYF.

CDR3 bases: TGTGCCAGCGGGGAGTTCACTAACTATGGCTACACCTTC. This gives the protein CASGEFTNYGYTF. The chain couples TRBV27 to TRBJ1-2; D is unresolved. CDR1 is MNHEY, CDR2 SMNVEV, per germline (reference sequence). The V end was cut by 8 bases, the J end by 0 bases, with 10 bases between. There are 13 residues in the CDR3.

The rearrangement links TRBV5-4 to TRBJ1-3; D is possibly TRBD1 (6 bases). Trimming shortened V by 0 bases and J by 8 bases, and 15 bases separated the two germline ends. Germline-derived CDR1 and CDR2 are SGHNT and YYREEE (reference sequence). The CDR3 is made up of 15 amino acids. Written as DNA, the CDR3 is TGTGCCAGCAGCTTGGCCGCGGGGGCGGCGGACACCATATATTTT. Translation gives CASSLAAGAADTIYF.

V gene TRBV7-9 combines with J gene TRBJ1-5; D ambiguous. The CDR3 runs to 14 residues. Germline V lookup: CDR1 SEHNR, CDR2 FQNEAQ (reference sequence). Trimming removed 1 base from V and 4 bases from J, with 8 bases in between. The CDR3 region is CASSLDLVNQPQHF. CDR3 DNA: TGTGCCAGCAGCTTAGACCTCGTGAATCAGCCCCAGCATTTT. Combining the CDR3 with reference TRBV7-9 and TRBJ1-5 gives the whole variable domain DTGVSQNPRHKITKRGQNVTFRCDPISEHNRLYWYRQTLGQGPEFLTYFQNEAQLEKSRLLSDRFSAERPKGSFSTLEIQRTEQGDSAMYLCASSLDLVNQPQHFGDGTRLSIL.

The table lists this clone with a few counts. The CDR3 sequence is CASSQSGQGYEQYF. CDR3 DNA: TGCGCCAGCAGCCAGTCCGGACAGGGCTACGAGCAGTACTTC. The chain couples TRBV4-3 to TRBJ2-7; 8 bases match TRBD1. CDR1 is LGHNA, CDR2 YSLEER, per germline. V lost 3 bases, J lost 3 bases, and 4 bases stayed unmatched. This CDR3 has 14 amino acids.

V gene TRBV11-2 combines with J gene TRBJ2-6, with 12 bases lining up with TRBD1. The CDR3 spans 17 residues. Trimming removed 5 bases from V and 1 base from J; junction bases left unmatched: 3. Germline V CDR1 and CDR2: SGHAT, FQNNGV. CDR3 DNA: TGTGCCAGCAGCCGGGACAGGGGGCTATCTGGGGCCAACGTCCTGACTTTC. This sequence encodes CASSRDRGLSGANVLTF.

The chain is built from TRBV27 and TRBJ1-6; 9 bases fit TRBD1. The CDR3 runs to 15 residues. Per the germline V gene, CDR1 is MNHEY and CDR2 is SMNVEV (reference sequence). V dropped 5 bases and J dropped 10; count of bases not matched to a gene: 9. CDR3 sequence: CASSKQQGAGSPLHF. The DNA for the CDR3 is TGTGCCAGCAGTAAACAACAGGGGGCGGGATCACCCCTCCACTTT.

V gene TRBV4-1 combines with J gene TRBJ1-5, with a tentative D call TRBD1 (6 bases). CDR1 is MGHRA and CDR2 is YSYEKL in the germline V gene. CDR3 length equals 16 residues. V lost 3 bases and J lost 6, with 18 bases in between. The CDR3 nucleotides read TGCGCCAGCAGCCACCCGACTTCAGGGGAAGGTCAGCCCCAGCATTTT. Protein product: CASSHPTSGEGQPQHF.